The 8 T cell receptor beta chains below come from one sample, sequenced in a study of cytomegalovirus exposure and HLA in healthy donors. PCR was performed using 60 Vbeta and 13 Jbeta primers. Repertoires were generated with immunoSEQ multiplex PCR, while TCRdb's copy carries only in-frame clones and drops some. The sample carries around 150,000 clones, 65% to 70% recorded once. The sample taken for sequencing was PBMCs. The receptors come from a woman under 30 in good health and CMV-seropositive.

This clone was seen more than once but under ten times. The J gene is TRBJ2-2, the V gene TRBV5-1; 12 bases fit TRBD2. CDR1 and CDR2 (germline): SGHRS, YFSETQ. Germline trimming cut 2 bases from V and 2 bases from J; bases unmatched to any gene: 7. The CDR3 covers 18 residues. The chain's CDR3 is CASSLGRLAGDNTGELFF. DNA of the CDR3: TGCGCCAGCAGCTTAGGCCGACTAGCGGGGGATAACACCGGGGAGCTGTTTTTT.

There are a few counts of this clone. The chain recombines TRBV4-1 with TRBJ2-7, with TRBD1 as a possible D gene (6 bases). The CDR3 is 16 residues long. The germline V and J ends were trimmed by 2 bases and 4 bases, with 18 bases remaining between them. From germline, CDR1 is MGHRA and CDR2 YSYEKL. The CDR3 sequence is CASSQTQTGSIYEQYF. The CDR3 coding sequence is TGCGCCAGCAGCCAAACCCAAACAGGGAGCATTTACGAGCAGTACTTC.

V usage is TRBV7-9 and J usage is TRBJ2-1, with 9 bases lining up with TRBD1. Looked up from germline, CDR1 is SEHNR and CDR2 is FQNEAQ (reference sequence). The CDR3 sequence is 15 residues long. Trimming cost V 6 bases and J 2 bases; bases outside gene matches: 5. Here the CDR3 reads CASSPGQGTYNEQFF. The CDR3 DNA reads TGTGCCAGCAGTCCGGGACAGGGAACCTACAATGAGCAGTTCTTC.

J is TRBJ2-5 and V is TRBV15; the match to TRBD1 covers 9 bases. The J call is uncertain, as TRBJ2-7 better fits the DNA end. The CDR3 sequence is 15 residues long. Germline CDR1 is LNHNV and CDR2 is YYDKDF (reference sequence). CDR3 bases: TGTGCCACCAGCGGCCCGGGACAGGGAATTTACGAGCAGTACTTC. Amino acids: CATSGPGQGIYEQYF.

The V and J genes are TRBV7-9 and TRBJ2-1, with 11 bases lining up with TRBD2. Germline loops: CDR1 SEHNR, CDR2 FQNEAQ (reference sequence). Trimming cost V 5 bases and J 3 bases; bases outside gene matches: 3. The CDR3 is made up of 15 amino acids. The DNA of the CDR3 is TGTGCCAGCAGCAGGGGACTAGCGGTCTACAATGAGCAGTTCTTC. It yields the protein CASSRGLAVYNEQFF.

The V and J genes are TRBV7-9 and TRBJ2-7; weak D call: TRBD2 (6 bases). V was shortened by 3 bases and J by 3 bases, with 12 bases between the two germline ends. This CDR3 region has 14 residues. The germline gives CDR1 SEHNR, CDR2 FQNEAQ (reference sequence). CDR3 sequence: CASSFGGELYEQYF. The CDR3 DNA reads TGTGCCAGCAGCTTTGGAGGGGAGCTCTACGAGCAGTACTTC. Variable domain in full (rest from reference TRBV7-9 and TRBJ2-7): DTGVSQNPRHKITKRGQNVTFRCDPISEHNRLYWYRQTLGQGPEFLTYFQNEAQLEKSRLLSDRFSAERPKGSFSTLEIQRTEQGDSAMYLCASSFGGELYEQYFGPGTRLTVT.

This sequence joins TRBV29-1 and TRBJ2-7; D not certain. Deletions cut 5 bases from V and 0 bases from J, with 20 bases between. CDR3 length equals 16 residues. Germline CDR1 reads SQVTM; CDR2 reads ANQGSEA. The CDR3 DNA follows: TGCAGCGTTCTTGGCGTAACAGTGCTAAGCTCCTACGAGCAGTACTTC. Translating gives CSVLGVTVLSSYEQYF.

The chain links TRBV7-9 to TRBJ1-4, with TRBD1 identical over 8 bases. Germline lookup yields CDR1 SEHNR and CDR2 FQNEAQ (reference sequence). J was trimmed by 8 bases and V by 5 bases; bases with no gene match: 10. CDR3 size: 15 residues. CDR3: CASSPQQGVEEKLFF. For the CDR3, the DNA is TGTGCCAGCAGCCCTCAACAGGGGGTGGAAGAAAAACTGTTTTTT.